This TCR beta chain originates from a study of T cells expressing NK-cell markers. Study information: One of eight sequenced donors was HCMV-seronegative; the other seven were seropositive. General study findings and limits: Among a few donors, these clonotypes also ranked first in the CD3+CD56-NKG2C+ fraction.

TCRdb re-called the 5' RACE reads; one entry per CDR3 protein, DNA not given. Here the sample table reports 200,000 to 300,000 distinct CDR3 sequences. A note on this clonotype: Its antigen remains unknown.

This receptor was taken from a woman aged 18 to 75 in good health. The material sequenced was blood T cells: a sorted CD56 or NKG2C T cell subset, CD4+ or CD8+ T cells, or bulk PBMC T cells (not recorded which).

CDR3 sequence: CSARDGQGSTDTQYF. The rearrangement joins TRBV20-1 to TRBJ2-3; TCRdb reports TRBD1, a call that lacks DNA to check it against. The CDR3 length is 15 residues. Germline V CDR1 and CDR2: DFQATT, SNEGSKA (reference sequence).